This T cell receptor beta chain came from a study of T cells after yellow fever vaccination. MiXCR, run by TCRdb on the 5' RACE reads, gives a single entry per CDR3 protein. The sample contains 200,000 to 250,000 distinct CDR3 sequences, around 3.1% of which appear only once. The CDR3 length is 14 residues. The germline gives CDR1 SEHNR, CDR2 FQNEAQ (reference sequence). Deletions cut 5 bases from V and 1 base from J, with 9 bases between. Source: CD4+ T cells sorted from PBMCs, taken 10 days after the yellow fever booster vaccination. The clonotype was recovered from a man between 18 and 29 years old who received the YFV17D yellow fever vaccine. This sequence joins TRBV7-9 and TRBJ2-1; TRBD1 might be the D (6 bases). The CDR3 DNA is TGTGCCAGCAGCCGCGGACAGTCCTACAATGAGCAGTTCTTC. Its translation: CASSRGQSYNEQFF. The complete variable domain, with remaining parts taken from reference TRBV7-9 and TRBJ2-1, reads DTGVSQNPRHKITKRGQNVTFRCDPISEHNRLYWYRQTLGQGPEFLTYFQNEAQLEKSRLLSDRFSAERPKGSFSTLEIQRTEQGDSAMYLCASSRGQSYNEQFFGPGTRLTVL.